This T cell receptor (beta chain) came from a study of blood T cells in healthy people across ages. Study conclusions and caveats: The CMV status of each donor remained undetermined, and this could have confounded shifts in expanded clonotypes.

This clonotype showed up just a few times. Its matching antigen is unknown. Trimming cost V 3 bases and J 6 bases; bases outside gene matches: 3. This CDR3 spans 15 amino acids. Combining a sample-barcoded 5' primer with a J-beta primer mix, a second PCR ran for about 7 to 11 cycles. Each of the cDNA molecules was tagged by a template-switch adaptor with 12 random nucleotides. TCRdb independently ran MiXCR on the 5' RACE reads; one entry per CDR3 protein. The sample includes roughly 730,000 distinct CDR3 sequences, more than 55% seen only once; the top ten take around 25%. Donors were systemically healthy Caucasian individuals from Russia aged 6 to 90 years. The total RNA that was extracted per sample amounted to at least 5 micrograms.

Sequenced material: blood. The origin of this receptor is a man between 40 and 49 years old in good health. V and J are TRBV12-3 or TRBV12-4 and TRBJ1-6, with 9 positions matching TRBD1. CDR3 sequence: CASSFNRGPNSPLHF. CDR3 sequence (DNA): TGTGCCAGCAGTTTTAACAGGGGGCCTAATTCACCCCTCCACTTT.